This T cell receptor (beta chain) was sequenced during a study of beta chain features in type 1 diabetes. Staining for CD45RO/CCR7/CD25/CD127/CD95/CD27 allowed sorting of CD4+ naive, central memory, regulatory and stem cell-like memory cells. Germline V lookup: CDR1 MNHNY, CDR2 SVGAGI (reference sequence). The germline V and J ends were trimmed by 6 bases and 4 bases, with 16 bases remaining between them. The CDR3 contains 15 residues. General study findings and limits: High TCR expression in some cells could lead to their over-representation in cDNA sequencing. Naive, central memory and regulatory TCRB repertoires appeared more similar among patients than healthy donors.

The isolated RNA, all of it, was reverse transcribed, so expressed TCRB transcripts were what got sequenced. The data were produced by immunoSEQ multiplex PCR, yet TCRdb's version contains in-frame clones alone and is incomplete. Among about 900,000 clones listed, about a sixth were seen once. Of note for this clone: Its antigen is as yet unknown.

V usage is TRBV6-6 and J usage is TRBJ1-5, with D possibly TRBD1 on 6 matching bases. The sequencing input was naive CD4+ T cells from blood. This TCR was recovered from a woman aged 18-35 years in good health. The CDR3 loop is CASRLQGLNNQPQHF. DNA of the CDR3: TGTGCCAGCAGACTACAGGGATTGAATAATCAGCCCCAGCATTTT.